The 9 T cell receptor beta chains listed next were all sequenced from one sample in a study of shared clonotypes between healthy human individuals. Assay used: immunoSEQ multiplex PCR; TCRdb lists only in-frame clones, some missing. The sample lists 1,100,000 or so clones; about 80% were seen once. The sample was memory CD4+ T cells from PBMCs. Subset specified: CD45RA-negative fraction. The receptors were sampled from a man aged 18-30 years in good health. Some clones in this sample may be carry-over from other donors' samples.

V gene TRBV6-4 combines with J gene TRBJ2-1, with 9 nucleotides matching TRBD2. Germline V lookup: CDR1 MRHNA, CDR2 SNTAGT. This CDR3 spans 16 amino acids. J was trimmed by 7 bases and V by 4 bases; bases with no gene match: 11. The CDR3: CASSGGSAGGLNEQFF. DNA of the CDR3: TGTGCCAGCAGTGGGGGTTCGGCGGGAGGGCTGAATGAGCAGTTCTTC.

The chain combines TRBV5-1 with TRBJ2-7; D may be TRBD1 (5 bases). The V end lost 5 bases, the J end lost 2 bases, and 8 bases lay between the germline ends. Germline V gene sequence: CDR1 SGHRS, CDR2 YFSETQ. CDR3 length equals 12 residues. CDR3 region: CASRAGPYEQYF. The CDR3 coding sequence is TGCGCCAGCAGGGCAGGGCCCTACGAGCAGTACTTC. The complete variable domain, with remaining parts taken from reference TRBV5-1 and TRBJ2-7, reads KAGVTQTPRYLIKTRGQQVTLSCSPISGHRSVSWYQQTPGQGLQFLFEYFSETQRNKGNFPGRFSGRQFSNSRSEMNVSTLELGDSALYLCASRAGPYEQYFGPGTRLTVT.

In this sample, this clone turned up a few times. The gene calls are TRBV2 and TRBJ2-5, with a possible D match to TRBD1 (8 bases). This CDR3 has 15 amino acids. V lost 5 bases, J lost 5 bases, and 18 bases lay in between. The V gene's germline CDR1 is SNHLY and CDR2 FYNNEI. CDR3 sequence (DNA): TGTGCCAGCAGTCTTAGGACAGGGCGGGGGGAGACCCAGTACTTC. Amino acids: CASSLRTGRGETQYF. Full variable domain (rest looked up from reference TRBV2 and TRBJ2-5): EPEVTQTPSHQVTQMGQEVILRCVPISNHLYFYWYRQILGQKVEFLVSFYNNEISEKSEIFDDQFSVERPDGSNFTLKIRSTKLEDSAMYFCASSLRTGRGETQYFGPGTRLLVL.

The chain is built from TRBV15 and TRBJ2-5; 10 bases are a match to TRBD2. The CDR3 is 19 residues long. V shed 0 bases and J 5 bases; nucleotides not matched to a gene: 15. Per the germline V gene, CDR1 is LNHNV and CDR2 is YYDKDF (reference sequence). CDR3 sequence reads: CATSRDLPGVAGGRETQYF. The CDR3 nucleotides read TGTGCCACCAGCAGAGATCTCCCCGGGGTAGCGGGAGGTCGGGAGACCCAGTACTTC. Supplemented by reference TRBV15 and TRBJ2-5, the full variable domain reads DAMVIQNPRYQVTQFGKPVTLSCSQTLNHNVMYWYQQKSSQAPKLLFHYYDKDFNNEADTPDNFQSRRPNTSFCFLDIRSPGLGDTAMYLCATSRDLPGVAGGRETQYFGPGTRLLVL.

The chain joins TRBV27 to TRBJ1-5; possibly TRBD1 for D (5 bases). Germline V CDR1 and CDR2: MNHEY, SMNVEV (reference sequence). CDR3 size: 14 residues. V shed 6 bases and J shed 1 base, with 10 bases lying between them. The CDR3 protein is CASSGGRSNQPQHF. The CDR3 nucleotides are TGTGCCAGCAGCGGGGGACGGAGCAATCAGCCCCAGCATTTT.

V and J are TRBV6-5 and TRBJ1-1; TRBD1 matches at 8 bases. With V trimmed by 3 bases and J by 6 bases, 12 bases remained unmatched. Germline CDR1 and CDR2: MNHEY and SVGAGI. This CDR3 region has 16 residues. CDR3 nucleotides: TGTGCCAGCAGTTATGATCCGGACAGGGCGAGGCCTGAAGCTTTCTTT. It codes for CASSYDPDRARPEAFF.

The chain carries TRBV4-2 and TRBJ2-3; 12 nucleotides agree with TRBD2. Germline-derived CDR1 and CDR2 are LGHNA and YNFKEQ. The CDR3 runs 18 residues. V was clipped by 4 bases and J by 1 base; unmatched bases: 9. The CDR3 DNA is TGTGCCAGCAGCCCGATATTACTAGCGGGAGGTGGCACAGATACGCAGTATTTT. Protein sequence: CASSPILLAGGGTDTQYF.

The chain couples TRBV29-1 to TRBJ2-1; D might be TRBD1 (6 bases). Deletions cut 3 bases from V and 4 bases from J, with 10 bases between. Germline CDR1 SQVTM, CDR2 ANQGSEA. This CDR3 contains 13 residues. The CDR3 nucleotides are TGCAGCGTTGAGGATGGACAGTACAATGAGCAGTTCTTC. Amino acid sequence: CSVEDGQYNEQFF.

This chain joins TRBV27 and TRBJ2-2; TRBD1 is a possible D gene (6 bases). Germline assignment: CDR1 MNHEY and CDR2 SMNVEV (reference sequence). The CDR3 sequence is 17 residues long. The V and J ends lost 7 bases and 5 bases respectively, with 23 bases between them. This chain's CDR3 is CASMTGPGQWGTGELFF. The CDR3 DNA follows: TGTGCCAGCATGACTGGACCGGGACAATGGGGGACCGGGGAGCTGTTTTTT.